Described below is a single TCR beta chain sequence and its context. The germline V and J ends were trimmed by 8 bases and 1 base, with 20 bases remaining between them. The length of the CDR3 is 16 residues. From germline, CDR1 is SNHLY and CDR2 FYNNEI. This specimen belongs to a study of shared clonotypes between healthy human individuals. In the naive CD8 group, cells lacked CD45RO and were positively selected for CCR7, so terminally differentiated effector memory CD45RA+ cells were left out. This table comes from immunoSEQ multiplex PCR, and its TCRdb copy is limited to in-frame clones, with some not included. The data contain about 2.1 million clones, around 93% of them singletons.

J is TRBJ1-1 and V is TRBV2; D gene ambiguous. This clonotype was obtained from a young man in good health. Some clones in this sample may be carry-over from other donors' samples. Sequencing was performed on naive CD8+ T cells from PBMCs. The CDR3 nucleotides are TGTGCCAGCGGTAAAAAGGGATATCACCCGAACACTGAAGCTTTCTTT. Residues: CASGKKGYHPNTEAFF.